The rows below give T cell receptor beta chains drawn from one sample of a study of T cell repertoires and HLA-DP antigens. Their specific antigens are unknown. Assay used: immunoSEQ multiplex PCR; TCRdb lists only in-frame clones, some missing. Of approximately 90,000 clones listed, around 86% are singletons. The specimen was CD4+ T cells from PBMCs. Source of these receptors: a man aged 45-65 years in good health and CMV-seronegative. Each CDR3 is given with its conserved first and last residue. The D gene is left open where the match is weak. Clone sizes are given selectively: once, few, many, or a class where the clone is expanded.

- TRBJ1-1 TRBD1 TRBV18 CASSRGQGAPAFF TGTGCCAGCTCACGGGGACAGGGGGCGCCGGCTTTCTTT
- TRBJ1-4 - TRBV9 CASSVDSRNEKLFF TGTGCCAGCAGCGTCGACAGCCGGAATGAAAAACTGTTTTTT
few TRBJ1-4 - TRBV4-1 CASSLVSDKLFF TGCGCCAGCAGCCTTGTCAGTGACAAACTGTTTTTT
- TRBJ2-6 - TRBV18 CASSPALGQSPSGANVLTF TGTGCCAGCTCACCTGCCCTAGGACAGAGTCCCTCTGGGGCCAACGTCCTGACTTTC
- TRBJ1-4 - TRBV7-2 CASSLAKTKGNEKLFF TGTGCCAGCAGCTTAGCGAAAACCAAGGGTAATGAAAAACTGTTTTTT
- TRBJ2-1 TRBD2 TRBV6-1 CASSLAGANYNEQFF TGTGCCAGCAGTTTAGCGGGGGCCAATTACAATGAGCAGTTCTTC
few TRBJ2-5 - TRBV18 CASSPQGTFQETQYF TGTGCCAGCTCACCACAAGGGACATTCCAAGAGACCCAGTACTTC
once TRBJ2-7 - TRBV18 CASSPDHDEQYF TGTGCCAGCTCACCAGACCACGACGAGCAGTACTTC
- TRBJ1-1 - TRBV18 CASSLRGRGTEAFF TGTGCCAGCTCCCTCCGAGGACGGGGTACTGAAGCTTTCTTT
few TRBJ2-6 - TRBV7-2 CASSLGTGANVLTF TGTGCCAGCAGCTTAGGTACTGGGGCCAACGTCCTGACTTTC
- TRBJ2-3 TRBD2 TRBV12-5 CASGLGLAGGSTDTQYF TGTGCTAGTGGTTTGGGACTAGCGGGGGGGAGCACAGATACGCAGTATTTT
- TRBJ1-6 TRBD1 TRBV7-2 CASSLGAGTVTSPLHF TGTGCCAGCAGCTTAGGAGCCGGGACAGTGACCTCACCCCTCCACTTT
- TRBJ1-6 TRBD1 TRBV27 CASRPMDRGGNSPLHF TGTGCCAGCAGACCTATGGACAGGGGCGGTAATTCACCCCTCCACTTT
- TRBJ2-7 - TRBV7-2 CASSFEGTRSYEQYF TGTGCCAGCAGCTTTGAGGGGACGAGATCCTACGAGCAGTACTTC
- TRBJ1-5 - TRBV4-1 CASSPSRDSYQPQHF TGCGCCAGCAGCCCCAGCAGGGACTCGTATCAGCCCCAGCATTTT
- TRBJ2-7 - TRBV7-7 CASSLGPAEAYEQYF TGTGCTAGCAGCTTAGGCCCAGCAGAGGCGTACGAGCAGTACTTC
- TRBJ2-6 - TRBV6-5 CASSIGSGANVLTF TGTGCCAGCAGTATCGGTTCTGGGGCCAACGTCCTGACTTTC
medium-sized TRBJ1-5 TRBD1 TRBV28 CASSLFRGQPQHF TGTGCCAGCAGTTTATTCAGGGGGCAGCCCCAGCATTTT
- TRBJ2-5 TRBD1 TRBV5-1 CASSPGTGGKETQYF TGCGCCAGCAGCCCCGGGACAGGGGGAAAAGAGACCCAGTACTTC
- TRBJ2-1 TRBD1 TRBV5-1 CASSSQGITGYNEQFF TGCGCCAGCAGCTCACAGGGGATAACTGGTTACAATGAGCAGTTCTTC
- TRBJ2-3 - TRBV7-2 CASSLGIAGASTDTQYF TGTGCCAGCAGCTTAGGAATAGCAGGCGCTAGCACAGATACGCAGTATTTT
- TRBJ2-7 - TRBV21-1 CASSKAYSFRPKWQYF TGTGCCAGCAGCAAAGCCTATTCTTTTAGGCCCAAGTGGCAGTACTTC
- TRBJ1-5 - TRBV6-1 CASSELGNSNQPQHF TGTGCCAGCAGTGAATTGGGGAATAGCAATCAGCCCCAGCATTTT
- TRBJ2-7 - TRBV28 CASRSGQPSRYEQYF TGTGCCAGCAGATCCGGACAGCCGAGCCGCTACGAGCAGTACTTC
- TRBJ1-1 - TRBV18 CASSPAGGQNTEAFF TGTGCCAGCTCACCCGCGGGGGGGCAGAACACTGAAGCTTTCTTT
- TRBJ1-5 - TRBV6-5 CATRRAGAGNQPQHF TGTGCCACCCGGAGGGCCGGGGCGGGCAATCAGCCCCAGCATTTT
- TRBJ1-4 - TRBV30 CAWSATRGATNEKLFF TGTGCCTGGAGTGCCACCCGAGGGGCAACTAATGAAAAACTGTTTTTT
- TRBJ2-2 - TRBV6-1 CASSEALNGELFF TGTGCCAGCAGTGAAGCGCTGAACGGGGAGCTGTTTTTT
- TRBJ2-7 TRBD1 TRBV28 CASSSGQGMHF TGTGCCAGCAGTTCGGGACAGGGAATGCACTTC
- TRBJ1-2 - TRBV27 CASSNLGGINYGYTF TGTGCCAGCAGCAACCTCGGGGGGATTAACTATGGCTACACCTTC
- TRBJ1-2 - TRBV5-1 CASSLVGFDYTF TGCGCCAGCAGCTTGGTTGGGTTCGACTACACCTTC
- TRBJ2-5 - TRBV5-1 CASSLGLGSLLETQYF TGCGCCAGCAGCTTGGGACTAGGGAGCCTTCTGGAGACCCAGTACTTC
- TRBJ2-3 - TRBV9 CASSVVGATGTQYF TGTGCCAGCAGCGTAGTTGGTGCTACAGGTACGCAGTATTTT
- TRBJ2-2 TRBD1 TRBV7-3 CASSLRIRDRGRPGELFF TGTGCCAGCAGCTTAAGGATTCGGGACAGGGGGCGCCCCGGGGAGCTGTTTTTT
- TRBJ1-5 - TRBV4-2 CASSLGDGGNQPQHF TGTGCCAGCAGCTTAGGCGACGGAGGCAATCAGCCCCAGCATTTT
- TRBJ2-1 TRBD2 TRBV18 CASSQGLAGELFF TGTGCCAGCTCACAGGGTCTAGCGGGAGAGTTGTTCTTC
- TRBJ2-5 TRBD1 TRBV10-3 CAISEPGQGGRKYF TGTGCCATCAGTGAGCCGGGACAGGGAGGAAGAAAGTACTTC
- TRBJ2-2 - TRBV2 CASSWFNTGELFF TGTGCCAGCAGTTGGTTTAACACCGGGGAGCTGTTTTTT
few TRBJ2-7 - TRBV19 CASRQLAYEQYF TGTGCCAGTAGGCAACTAGCCTACGAGCAGTACTTC
few TRBJ2-1 - TRBV5-1 CASNPRGSDNEQFF TGCGCCAGCAACCCCCGGGGCTCCGACAATGAGCAGTTCTTC
once TRBJ1-1 - TRBV6-5 CASSLAGNTEAFF TGTGCCAGCAGTTTGGCGGGGAACACTGAAGCTTTCTTT
once TRBJ1-5 - TRBV2 CASKQSWDQPQHF TGTGCCAGCAAGCAGAGCTGGGATCAGCCCCAGCATTTT
- TRBJ2-3 - TRBV9 CASSPWTVADTQYF TGTGCCAGCAGCCCCTGGACCGTGGCAGATACGCAGTATTTT
- TRBJ1-2 - TRBV7-2 CASSLGNVGNGYTF TGTGCCAGCAGCTTAGGCAATGTGGGAAATGGCTACACCTTC
- TRBJ2-3 TRBD2 TRBV5-1 CASSLSGRATDTQYF TGCGCCAGCAGCCTGAGCGGGAGGGCCACAGATACGCAGTATTTT
few TRBJ2-4 TRBD1 TRBV2 CASSGRDRGDIQYF TGTGCCAGCAGTGGAAGGGACAGGGGGGACATTCAGTACTTC
- TRBJ2-1 - TRBV10-3 CAIEIGQGIGEQFF TGTGCCATCGAGATAGGGCAGGGGATCGGTGAGCAGTTCTTC
- TRBJ1-2 - TRBV9 CASSSGASYGYTF TGTGCCAGCAGCTCCGGGGCTTCCTATGGCTACACCTTC
- TRBJ1-1 - TRBV7-8 CASSLEGHTEAFF TGTGCCAGCAGCTTAGAAGGGCACACTGAAGCTTTCTTT
- TRBJ1-5 - TRBV2 CASFKDSNQPQHF TGTGCCAGCTTCAAGGATAGCAATCAGCCCCAGCATTTT